A single sample is the source of the 14 T cell receptor beta chains below, sequenced in a study of neoadjuvant anti-PD-1 for oral cavity cancer. The data were produced by immunoSEQ multiplex PCR, yet TCRdb's version contains in-frame clones alone and is incomplete. The sample carries just over 65,000 clones, roughly 81% recorded once. The sample's time point: after neoadjuvant nivolumab, at surgical resection. Sample: PBMCs, taken after nivolumab (anti-PD-1) treatment. The receptors originated from a person aged 40 to 85 with oral cavity squamous cell carcinoma.

This sequence joins TRBV9 and TRBJ1-2; unclear D gene. Trimming stripped 4 bases from V and 7 bases from J, with 14 bases between. The germline gives CDR1 SGDLS, CDR2 YYNGEE. The CDR3 spans 13 residues. This CDR3 is CASSKTPLGGYTF. As DNA, the CDR3 is TGTGCCAGCAGCAAAACACCTCTGGGTGGCTACACCTTC.

The chain has TRBV19 and TRBJ2-2; tentatively, D is TRBD2 (6 bases). V dropped 5 bases and J dropped 5 bases, with 18 bases sitting between them. CDR3 size: 16 residues. Germline lookup yields CDR1 LNHDA and CDR2 SQIVND (reference sequence). CDR3: CASSSSSGTPTGELFF. Written as DNA, the CDR3 is TGTGCCAGTAGTTCATCGTCGGGGACTCCAACCGGGGAGCTGTTTTTT. Filled out from reference TRBV19 and TRBJ2-2, the complete variable domain reads DGGITQSPKYLFRKEGQNVTLSCEQNLNHDAMYWYRQDPGQGLRLIYYSQIVNDFQKGDIAEGYSVSREKKESFPLTVTSAQKNPTAFYLCASSSSSGTPTGELFFGEGSRLTVL.

The chain recombines TRBV6-1 with TRBJ2-2, with D unresolved. The CDR3 sequence is 11 residues long. The V gene lost 5 bases and the J gene lost 6 bases, with 4 bases spanning the gap. From germline, CDR1 is MNHNS and CDR2 SASEGT. DNA for the CDR3: TGTGCCAGCAGTTCCCCCGGGGAGCTGTTTTTT. Translation gives CASSSPGELFF.

The chain couples TRBV18 to TRBJ1-2, with unresolved D. Trimming stripped 2 bases from V and 0 bases from J, with 4 bases between. The germline V gene has CDR1 KGHSH and CDR2 LQKENI. CDR3 length equals 13 residues. CDR3 in amino acids: CASSPGANYGYTF. The CDR3 coding sequence is TGTGCCAGCTCACCAGGGGCTAACTATGGCTACACCTTC.

The chain combines TRBV2 with TRBJ1-3; weak D call: TRBD1 (5 bases). CDR1 is SNHLY, CDR2 FYNNEI, per germline. Trimming pared 0 bases from V and 5 bases from J, leaving 11 bases between. This CDR3 is built from 15 residues. CDR3 nucleotide sequence: TGTGCCAGCAGTGAAGCGCTTGCAGGGCGAAACACCATATATTTT. It yields the protein CASSEALAGRNTIYF.

The chain combines TRBV9 with TRBJ1-1; 8 positions match TRBD1. The V segment lost 0 bases and the J segment 2 bases; nucleotides outside the gene matches: 6. The germline CDR1 and CDR2 sequences are SGDLS and YYNGEE. CDR3 length equals 16 residues. CDR3 amino acids: CASSVAAGGINTEAFF. The CDR3 DNA follows: TGTGCCAGCAGCGTAGCGGCAGGGGGCATTAACACTGAAGCTTTCTTT.

The chain has TRBV6-5 and TRBJ1-2; 7 positions match TRBD1. After removal of 6 bases from V and 7 bases from J, the junction contained 5 bases not matched to a gene. This CDR3 is built from 12 residues. Germline V gene sequence: CDR1 MNHEY, CDR2 SVGAGI. DNA of the CDR3: TGTGCCAGCAGGCAGGGGGTAGGTGGCTACACCTTC. Translating it yields CASRQGVGGYTF.

CDR3 loop: CSVEVGTSGHQETQYF. Written as DNA, the CDR3 is TGCAGCGTTGAAGTAGGGACTAGCGGGCACCAAGAGACCCAGTACTTC. V usage is TRBV29-1 and J usage is TRBJ2-5, with 12 bases identical to TRBD2. CDR1 is SQVTM and CDR2 is ANQGSEA in the germline V gene. Trimming took 1 base from V and 0 from J; bases not matched to a gene: 3. The CDR3 sequence is 16 residues long.

This rearrangement joins TRBV19 to TRBJ1-3; possibly TRBD1 for D (6 bases). CDR1 is LNHDA and CDR2 is SQIVND in the germline V gene (reference sequence). CDR3 size: 13 residues. The V end was cut by 6 bases, the J end by 4 bases, with 10 bases between. The CDR3 is CASRDSRGNTIYF. The DNA of the CDR3 is TGTGCCAGTAGGGACAGTCGGGGAAACACCATATATTTT.

V usage is TRBV6-6 and J usage is TRBJ1-2; the D gene is possibly TRBD1 (6 bases). Deletions cut 8 bases from V and 9 bases from J, with 22 bases between. CDR3 length: 14 amino acids. Germline lookup yields CDR1 MNHNY and CDR2 SVGAGI (reference sequence). CDR3 DNA sequence: TGTGCCAGCCGCCTATTGGGGGCGGGCGAGAGCTACACCTTC. This gives the protein CASRLLGAGESYTF.

V is TRBV6-1 and J is TRBJ1-1; TRBD1 might be the D (5 bases). The V end was cut by 0 bases, the J end by 3 bases, with 11 bases between. Germline V gene lookup returns CDR1 MNHNS and CDR2 SASEGT. There are 15 residues in the CDR3. Here the CDR3 DNA reads TGTGCCAGCAGTGAAGCAGTTGGGGGGTACACTGAAGCTTTCTTT. Its translation: CASSEAVGGYTEAFF.

Only one count was recorded for this clone. The V call is TRBV2, the J call TRBJ1-5; maybe TRBD1 (5 bases). The germline V gene has CDR1 SNHLY and CDR2 FYNNEI. Trimming shortened V by 8 bases and J by 1 base, and 12 bases separated the two germline ends. The CDR3 sequence is 14 residues long. The CDR3 loop reads CASSVGDSNQPQHF. DNA for the CDR3: TGTGCCAGCTCGGTCGGGGACAGCAATCAGCCCCAGCATTTT.

The chain is built from TRBV6-1 and TRBJ2-7; D may be TRBD1 (6 bases). The CDR3 totals 14 residues. V was trimmed by 5 bases and J by 4 bases, leaving 15 bases between them. Germline V gene data show CDR1 as MNHNS and CDR2 as SASEGT. CDR3 DNA sequence: TGTGCCAGCAGTTCGGGACAAAAACTTTACGAGCAGTACTTC. It is translated as CASSSGQKLYEQYF.

The genes are TRBV30 and TRBJ1-4; TRBD1 matches 8 bases. After removal of 3 bases from V and 5 bases from J, the junction contained 8 bases not matched to a gene. Germline CDR1 GTSNPN, CDR2 SVGIG (reference sequence). This CDR3 region has 15 residues. CDR3 in DNA: TGTGCCTGGAGCAGCGGGACAGGCACAAATGAAAAACTGTTTTTT. Its translation: CAWSSGTGTNEKLFF.